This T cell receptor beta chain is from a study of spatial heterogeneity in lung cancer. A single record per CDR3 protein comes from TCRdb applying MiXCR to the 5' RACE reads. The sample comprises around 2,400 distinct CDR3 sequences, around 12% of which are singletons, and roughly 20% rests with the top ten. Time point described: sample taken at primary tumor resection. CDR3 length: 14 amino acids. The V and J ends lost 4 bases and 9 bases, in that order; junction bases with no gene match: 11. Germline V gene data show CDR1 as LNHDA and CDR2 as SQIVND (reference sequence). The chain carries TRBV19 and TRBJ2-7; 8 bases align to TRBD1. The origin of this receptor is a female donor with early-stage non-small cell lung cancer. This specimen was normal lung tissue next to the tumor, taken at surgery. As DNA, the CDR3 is TGTGCCAGTAGTACCCGACAGGGGACGTACACGCAGTACTTC. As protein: CASSTRQGTYTQYF.